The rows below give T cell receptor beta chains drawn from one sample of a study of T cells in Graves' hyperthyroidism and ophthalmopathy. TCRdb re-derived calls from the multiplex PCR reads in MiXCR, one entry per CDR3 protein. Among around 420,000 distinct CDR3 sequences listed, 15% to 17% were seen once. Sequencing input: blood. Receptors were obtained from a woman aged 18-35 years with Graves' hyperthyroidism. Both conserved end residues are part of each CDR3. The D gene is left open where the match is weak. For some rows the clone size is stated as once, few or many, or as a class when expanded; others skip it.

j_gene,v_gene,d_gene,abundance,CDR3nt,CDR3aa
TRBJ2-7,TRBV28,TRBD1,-,TGTGCCAGCAGACCTAACAGGGGTAAAGCCTACGAGCAGTACTTC,CASRPNRGKAYEQYF
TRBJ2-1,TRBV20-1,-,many,TGCAGTGCTAGTATTTTATGGAATGAGCAGTTCTTC,CSASILWNEQFF
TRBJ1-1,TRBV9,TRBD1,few,TGTGCCAGCAGCAAAGAGGGACAGACGAGCACTGAAGCTTTCTTT,CASSKEGQTSTEAFF
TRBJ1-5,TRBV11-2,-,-,TGTGCCAGCAGCTTAACTTCCCTTAATCAGCCCCAGCATTTT,CASSLTSLNQPQHF
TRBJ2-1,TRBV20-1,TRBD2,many,TGCAGTGCCTCCGCCGGGACTAGCGGGTCCAATGAGCAGTTCTTC,CSASAGTSGSNEQFF
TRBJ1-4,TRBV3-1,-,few,TGTGCCAGCAGCCACCCACCCTCGGATGAAAAACTGTTTTTT,CASSHPPSDEKLFF
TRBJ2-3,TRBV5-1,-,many,TGCGCCAGCAGCATAGGACGGACCACAGATACGCAGTATTTT,CASSIGRTTDTQYF
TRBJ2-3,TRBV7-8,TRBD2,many,TGTGCCAGCAGCACTAGACTAGCGAGCGCAGATACGCAGTATTTT,CASSTRLASADTQYF
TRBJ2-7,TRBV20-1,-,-,TGCAGTACTAATAGGCACAACGAGCAGTACTTC,CSTNRHNEQYF
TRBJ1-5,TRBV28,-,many,TGTGCCAGCAGTCCCCAGGAGGGCTTTGGAAGCAATCAGCCCCAGCATTTT,CASSPQEGFGSNQPQHF
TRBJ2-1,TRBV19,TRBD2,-,TGTGCCAGTACCGGGACTATCGCCTACAATGAGCAGTTCTTC,CASTGTIAYNEQFF
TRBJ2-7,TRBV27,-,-,TGTGCCAGCAGTCGGTGGGGCTCCTACGAGCAGTACTTC,CASSRWGSYEQYF
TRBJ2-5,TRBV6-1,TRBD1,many,TGTGCCAGCAGTCCTTGGACAGGGGGCTCCCGTCGACAAGAGACCCAGTACTTC,CASSPWTGGSRRQETQYF
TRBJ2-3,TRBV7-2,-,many,TGTGCCAGCAGCCCCGCGGCAGGGCTAGCAATGGATACGCAGTATTTT,CASSPAAGLAMDTQYF
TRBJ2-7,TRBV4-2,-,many,TGTGCCAGCAGCCAAGATGAGGGGTCGGGCTACGAGCAGTACTTC,CASSQDEGSGYEQYF
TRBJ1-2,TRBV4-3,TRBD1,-,TGCGCCAGCAGCCAAAGGGGGCCCCAGGGCTACACCTTC,CASSQRGPQGYTF
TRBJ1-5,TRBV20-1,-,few,TGCAGTGCGGGTCAGCCCCAACATTTT,CSAGQPQHF
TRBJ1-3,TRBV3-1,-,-,TGTGCCAGCAGCCCATCCGGGACTTCTGGCTACACCATATATTTT,CASSPSGTSGYTIYF
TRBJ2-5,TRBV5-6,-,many,TGTGCCAGCAGCTTGTTCATTTCGCAGACCCAGTACTTC,CASSLFISQTQYF
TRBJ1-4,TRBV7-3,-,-,TGTGCCAGCAGCCCCCGAACGCGCGAAAAACTGTTTTTT,CASSPRTREKLFF
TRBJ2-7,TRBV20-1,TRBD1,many,TGCAGTGCCCGGTCACACCTAACGGACAGGGGGCTTGTCGAGCAGTACTTC,CSARSHLTDRGLVEQYF
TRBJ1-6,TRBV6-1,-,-,TGTGCCAGCCGTCAAGCAGAGGGAAACTATAATTCACCCCTCCACTTT,CASRQAEGNYNSPLHF
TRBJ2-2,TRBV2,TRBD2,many,TGTGCCAGCAGTGAAGTTCTAGCGGGAGGCACCGGGGAGCTGTTTTTT,CASSEVLAGGTGELFF
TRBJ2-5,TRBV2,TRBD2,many,TGTGCCAGCATCCGGACTAGCGGAAAAGAGACCCAGTACTTC,CASIRTSGKETQYF
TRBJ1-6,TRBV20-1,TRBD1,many,TGCAGTGCTAAGGGACAGGGTCAGTCACCCCTCCACTTT,CSAKGQGQSPLHF
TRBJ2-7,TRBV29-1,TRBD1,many,TGCAGCGTTGAATTGCAGGGGGCCCTCAATTCCTACGAGCAGTACTTC,CSVELQGALNSYEQYF
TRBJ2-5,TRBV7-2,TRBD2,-,TGTGCCAGCAGCTTTGCGTTGCAGCGGGGGGTAGTGGAGACCCAGTACTTC,CASSFALQRGVVETQYF
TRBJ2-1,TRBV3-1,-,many,TGTGCCAGCAGCCCGAAGAGAGGTCAGTTCGGGCAGTTCTTC,CASSPKRGQFGQFF
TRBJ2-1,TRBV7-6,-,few,TGTGCCAGCAGCTTAGGGACTTTTGTAGATGAGCAGTTCTTC,CASSLGTFVDEQFF
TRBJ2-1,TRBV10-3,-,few,TGTGCCATCAGTGATCGTAGGGATGAGCAGTTCTTC,CAISDRRDEQFF
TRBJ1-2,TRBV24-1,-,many,TGTGCCACCAGTGATTTGCGAGGGGAAGACTATGGCTACACCTTC,CATSDLRGEDYGYTF
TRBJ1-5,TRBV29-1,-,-,TGCAGCGTTGCCTCAGGGGTAAGTCAGCCCCAGCATTTT,CSVASGVSQPQHF
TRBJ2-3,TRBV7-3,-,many,TGTGCCAGCAGCTTAAAACCGGAGTTCGGCACAGATACGCAGTATTTT,CASSLKPEFGTDTQYF
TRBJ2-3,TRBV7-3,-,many,TGTGCCAGCAGCTTAATGGGTGGAGATACGCAGTATTTT,CASSLMGGDTQYF
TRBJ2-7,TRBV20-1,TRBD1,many,TGCAGTGTACAGGGGGCTTCCTACGAGCAGTACTTC,CSVQGASYEQYF
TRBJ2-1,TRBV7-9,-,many,TGTGCCAGCAGCTTAAGATGGGGGGCGACCTCGGCCGATGAGCAGTTCTTC,CASSLRWGATSADEQFF
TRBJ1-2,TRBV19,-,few,TGTGCCAGTAGTCCGCGACAGGTCCCGAATGGCTACACCTTC,CASSPRQVPNGYTF
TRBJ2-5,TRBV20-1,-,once,TGCAGTGCTAGAGAGCCGAGTAACCAAGAGACCCAGTACTTC,CSAREPSNQETQYF
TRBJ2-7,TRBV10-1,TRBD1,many,TGCGCCAGCTCGGCCACCGGGACAGGCTCCTACGAGCAGTACTTC,CASSATGTGSYEQYF